A selection of T cell receptor beta chains follows, all from one sample in a study of T cell changes during pregnancy in multiple sclerosis. Clones were read by immunoSEQ multiplex PCR, and TCRdb kept only the in-frame ones, dropping some. The table lists more than 50,000 clones, roughly nine tenths of them singletons, with about 2.5% in the top ten. Material: peripheral blood, obtained in the first trimester of pregnancy. The receptors originated from a female donor with multiple sclerosis, enrolled in a pregnancy study. Each CDR3 is given with its conserved first and last residue. D genes are given only for firm matches. A clone size is listed for some rows: how often the clone was seen (once, few, many), or a class if it is expanded.

clone_size: NA
v_call: TRBV10-1
j_call: TRBJ1-2
d_call: NA
cdr3_aa: CASSGSIGRAYGYTF
cdr3_nt: TGCGCCAGCAGTGGATCGATAGGGAGGGCCTATGGCTACACCTTC

clone_size: once
v_call: TRBV7-2
j_call: TRBJ1-2
d_call: TRBD1
cdr3_aa: CASHRGTDAHGYTF
cdr3_nt: TGTGCCAGCCACCGCGGGACAGACGCCCATGGCTACACCTTC

clone_size: once
v_call: TRBV5-1
j_call: TRBJ1-2
d_call: NA
cdr3_aa: CASSLAEDYGYTF
cdr3_nt: TGCGCCAGCAGCTTGGCAGAAGACTATGGCTACACCTTC

clone_size: NA
v_call: TRBV19
j_call: TRBJ1-4
d_call: NA
cdr3_aa: CASSRRTANNEKLFF
cdr3_nt: TGTGCCAGTAGTAGACGGACTGCTAATAATGAAAAACTGTTTTTT

clone_size: NA
v_call: TRBV6-5
j_call: TRBJ2-7
d_call: TRBD1
cdr3_aa: CASSYGQGPYEQYF
cdr3_nt: TGTGCCAGCAGTTACGGACAGGGACCCTACGAGCAGTACTTC

clone_size: NA
v_call: TRBV19
j_call: TRBJ1-1
d_call: TRBD1
cdr3_aa: CASSQGRDSLNTEAFF
cdr3_nt: TGTGCCAGTAGTCAGGGTAGGGACAGCTTGAACACTGAAGCTTTCTTT

clone_size: few
v_call: TRBV2
j_call: TRBJ1-5
d_call: NA
cdr3_aa: CASNRELEPQHF
cdr3_nt: TGTGCCAGCAACAGGGAATTGGAGCCCCAGCATTTT

clone_size: NA
v_call: TRBV6-5
j_call: TRBJ2-5
d_call: TRBD2
cdr3_aa: CASMGGWGETQYF
cdr3_nt: TGTGCCAGTATGGGGGGGTGGGGGGAGACCCAGTACTTC

clone_size: NA
v_call: TRBV29-1
j_call: TRBJ2-1
d_call: TRBD1
cdr3_aa: CSVESGTGGYNEQFF
cdr3_nt: TGCAGCGTTGAGAGCGGGACAGGGGGCTACAATGAGCAGTTCTTC

clone_size: once
v_call: TRBV30
j_call: TRBJ2-1
d_call: NA
cdr3_aa: CAWTRGVEQFF
cdr3_nt: TGTGCCTGGACTAGGGGTGTTGAGCAGTTCTTC

clone_size: NA
v_call: TRBV7-9
j_call: TRBJ1-4
d_call: NA
cdr3_aa: CASSSGSPGKLFF
cdr3_nt: TGTGCCAGCAGCTCGGGGAGTCCAGGAAAACTGTTTTTT

clone_size: NA
v_call: TRBV29-1
j_call: TRBJ1-5
d_call: NA
cdr3_aa: CSVVIGGPNQPQHF
cdr3_nt: TGCAGCGTTGTTATTGGGGGCCCCAATCAGCCCCAGCATTTT

clone_size: NA
v_call: TRBV19
j_call: TRBJ1-5
d_call: NA
cdr3_aa: CASSIVGGGNQPQHF
cdr3_nt: TGTGCCAGTAGTATAGTGGGAGGGGGCAATCAGCCCCAGCATTTT

clone_size: once
v_call: TRBV19
j_call: TRBJ1-4
d_call: NA
cdr3_aa: CASHRGILGEKLFF
cdr3_nt: TGTGCCAGTCATAGGGGGATTCTGGGTGAAAAACTGTTTTTT